One T cell receptor beta chain is described in this entry. This entry belongs to a study of T cell changes during pregnancy in multiple sclerosis. This table comes from immunoSEQ multiplex PCR, and its TCRdb copy is limited to in-frame clones, with some not included. The sample yields about 38,000 clones, around 92% seen once. CDR3 length: 15 residues. The V end lost 1 base, the J end lost 2 bases, and 8 bases lay between the germline ends. CDR1 is SGHAT, CDR2 FQNNGV, per germline. V and J are TRBV11-2 and TRBJ2-2, with D hard to call. The source of this sequence is a female donor with multiple sclerosis, enrolled in a pregnancy study. This specimen consisted of CD8+ T cells from peripheral blood mononuclear cells, obtained after pregnancy. In DNA form, the CDR3 reads TGTGCCAGCAGCTTAGTTCCTTTCAACACCGGGGAGCTGTTTTTT. This gives the protein CASSLVPFNTGELFF.